This TCR beta chain was identified in a study of T cells after yellow fever vaccination. This clonotype was seen many times. Its cognate antigen is unknown. The study's findings and limits: At 95% to 98% for CD4 and approximately 89% for CD8, most primary-vaccination clones showed up again after the booster. Clonotypes appearing in both CD4 and CD8 compartments existed, and their share was small. Weaker overall, the secondary response nonetheless peaked faster (day 5 versus 15).

Researchers made TCR cDNA using 5'RACE template switching, and this step added a universal primer site and UMIs. TCRdb recomputed calls from the 5' RACE reads with MiXCR, one row per CDR3 protein. The sample holds roughly 150,000 distinct CDR3 sequences; approximately 6.6% are singletons and the top ten take over 0.55%. The CDR3 is made up of 14 amino acids. CDR1 is KGHDR and CDR2 is SFDVKD in the germline V gene. V was trimmed by 0 bases and J by 4 bases, leaving 6 bases between them. The chain recombines TRBV24-1 with TRBJ2-1, with D uncertain. The sample consisted of CD4+ T cells sorted from PBMCs, taken 10 days after the yellow fever booster vaccination. This receptor was identified in a man younger than 40 who received the YFV17D yellow fever vaccine. The CDR3 bases are TGTGCCACCAGTGATTTGCAAGGGTACAATGAGCAGTTCTTC. It is translated as CATSDLQGYNEQFF.